Listed below are T cell receptor beta chains from one sample, sequenced in a study of T cell repertoires in cytomegalovirus infection. Each CDR3 protein gets one entry after TCRdb re-called the reads with MiXCR. The sample lists 570,000 or so distinct CDR3 sequences, approximately 40% occurring once. Their antigens are not known. The starting material was cultured PBMCs, obtained from culture after CMV antigen stimulation. The receptor source for this set is a human donor in good health (CMV status not recorded). Some clones in this sample may be carry-over from other donors' samples. Both conserved end residues are part of each CDR3. The order of the fields is V gene, J gene, CDR3 protein.

v_call: TRBV7-9; j_call: TRBJ2-7; cdr3_aa: CASSLYLGSLEQYF
v_call: TRBV3-1; j_call: TRBJ2-5; cdr3_aa: CASSPDRNKETQYF
v_call: TRBV6-1; j_call: TRBJ1-4; cdr3_aa: CASSDVLEKLFF
v_call: TRBV29-1; j_call: TRBJ1-2; cdr3_aa: CSVVLDRKPLYGYTF
v_call: TRBV7-2; j_call: TRBJ1-2; cdr3_aa: CASSPARRAGYGYTF
v_call: TRBV7-2; j_call: TRBJ2-1; cdr3_aa: CASSLGKLAGGGSYNEQFF
v_call: TRBV7-6; j_call: TRBJ1-1; cdr3_aa: CASNNQGDTEAFF
v_call: TRBV19; j_call: TRBJ1-3; cdr3_aa: CASSIGYRRDSGNTIYF
v_call: TRBV27; j_call: TRBJ2-7; cdr3_aa: CASRPTGGNDEQYF
v_call: TRBV19; j_call: TRBJ1-1; cdr3_aa: CASSMTIGDTEAFF
v_call: TRBV4-3; j_call: TRBJ2-3; cdr3_aa: CASSQDASGTDTQYF